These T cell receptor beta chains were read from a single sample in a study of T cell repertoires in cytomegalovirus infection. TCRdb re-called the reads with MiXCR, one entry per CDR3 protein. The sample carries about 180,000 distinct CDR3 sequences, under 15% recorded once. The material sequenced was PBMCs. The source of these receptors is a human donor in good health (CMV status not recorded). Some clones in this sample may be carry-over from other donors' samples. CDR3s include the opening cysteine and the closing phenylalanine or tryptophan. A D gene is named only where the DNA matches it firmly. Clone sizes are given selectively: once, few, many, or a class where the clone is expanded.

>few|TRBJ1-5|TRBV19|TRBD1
TGTGCCAGTAAGGGACAGGGGGCCCGTAGGGGCAATCAGCCCCAGCATTTT
CASKGQGARRGNQPQHF
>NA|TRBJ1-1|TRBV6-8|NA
TGTGCCACTATTGGGAGGCTACTCCCCGGTAACACTGAAGCTTTCTTT
CATIGRLLPGNTEAFF
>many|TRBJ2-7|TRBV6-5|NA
TGTGCCAGCAGTCCCCCCGGGAAGCACTACGAGCAGTACTTC
CASSPPGKHYEQYF
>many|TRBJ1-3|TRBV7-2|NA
TGTGCCAGCAGCCAATCTTATTTCGACGTCCCCTCTCACCGAAACACCATATATTTT
CASSQSYFDVPSHRNTIYF
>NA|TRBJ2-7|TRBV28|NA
TGTGCCAGCAGCCCCTTTTCTGTCGGCGAGCAGTACTTC
CASSPFSVGEQYF
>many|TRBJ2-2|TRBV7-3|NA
TGTGCCAGCAGGAAACAGCAAAACACCGGGGAGCTGTTTTTT
CASRKQQNTGELFF
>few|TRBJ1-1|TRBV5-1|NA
TGCGCCAGCAGCTTGGCAGGCCCCCCGCAGGGCGCTACTGAAGCTTTCTTT
CASSLAGPPQGATEAFF
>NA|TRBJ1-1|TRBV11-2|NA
TGTGCCAGCAGCCGTATTTGGACAGCCTCGAACACTGAAGCTTTCTTT
CASSRIWTASNTEAFF
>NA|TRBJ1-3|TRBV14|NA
TGTGCCAGCAGCCAACAACGTGCGATGGGGGGAAACACCATATATTTT
CASSQQRAMGGNTIYF
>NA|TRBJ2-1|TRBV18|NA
TGTGCCAGCTCACCTGGTAAGGGGAATGAGCAGTTCTTC
CASSPGKGNEQFF
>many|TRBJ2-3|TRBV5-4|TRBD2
TGTGCCAGCAGGACTAGCGGGCGGAGCACAGATACGCAGTATTTT
CASRTSGRSTDTQYF
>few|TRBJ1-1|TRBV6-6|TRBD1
TGTGCCAGCAGTTGGACAGGGGGGAACACTGAAGCTTTCTTT
CASSWTGGNTEAFF
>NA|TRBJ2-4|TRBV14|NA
TGTGCCAGCAGCCGAGGGGTGGGGTCCCGTAAAAACATTCAGTACTTC
CASSRGVGSRKNIQYF
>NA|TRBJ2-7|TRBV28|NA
TGTGCCAGCAGTCCCTGGACAGACCTCTACGAGCAGTACTTC
CASSPWTDLYEQYF
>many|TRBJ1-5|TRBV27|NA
TGTGCCAGCAGTTTGGCAGGCTATCAGCCCCAGCATTTT
CASSLAGYQPQHF
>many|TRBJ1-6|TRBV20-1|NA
TGCAGTGCCAGGCTTGGAGAAACCCTCCACTTT
CSARLGETLHF
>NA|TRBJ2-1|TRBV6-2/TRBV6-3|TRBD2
TGTGCCAGCAGTTTGAATGCGGGGGGCTACAATGAGCAGTTCTTC
CASSLNAGGYNEQFF
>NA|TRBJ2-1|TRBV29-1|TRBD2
TGCAGCGTTCTTCTAGCGGGGGGCCGATCCTACAATGAGCAGTTCTTC
CSVLLAGGRSYNEQFF
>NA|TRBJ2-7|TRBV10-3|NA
TGTGCCATCAAGGAGGGAGGACTCTCCTACGAGCAGTACTTC
CAIKEGGLSYEQYF
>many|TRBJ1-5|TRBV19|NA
TGTGCCACCAAAGGAAGTGGGGATAGCAATCAGCCCCAGCATTTT
CATKGSGDSNQPQHF
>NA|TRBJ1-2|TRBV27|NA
TGTGCCAGCAGTTTAGGGACGGACAACTATGGCTACACCTTC
CASSLGTDNYGYTF
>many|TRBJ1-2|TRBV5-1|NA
TGCGCCAGCAGCACCCTGGGTGCCGAAAATGGCTACACCTTC
CASSTLGAENGYTF
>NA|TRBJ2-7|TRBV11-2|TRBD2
TGTGCCAGCAGCTTAGATAAAGCGGGAGGAGGCGAGCAGTACTTC
CASSLDKAGGGEQYF
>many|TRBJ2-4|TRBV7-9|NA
TGTGCCAGCAGCTTGGAAAACATTCAGTACTTC
CASSLENIQYF
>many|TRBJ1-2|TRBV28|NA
TGTGCCAGCAGTTTCCAGTTCTATGGCTACACCTTC
CASSFQFYGYTF
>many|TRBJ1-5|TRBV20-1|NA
TGCAGTGCTAACTCACCCCAAGGGGGCAATCAGCCCCAGCATTTT
CSANSPQGGNQPQHF
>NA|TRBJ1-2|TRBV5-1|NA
TGCGCCAGCAGAGAGAGCGACTATGGCTACACCTTC
CASRESDYGYTF
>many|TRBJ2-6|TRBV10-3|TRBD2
TGTGCCATCAGTGAGTCGGGGGGGTGGGGCACTGGGGCCAACGTCCTGACTTTC
CAISESGGWGTGANVLTF
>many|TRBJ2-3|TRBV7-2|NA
TGTGCCAGCAGCTTCGGACGCACAGATACGCAGTATTTT
CASSFGRTDTQYF
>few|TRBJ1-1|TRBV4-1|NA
TGCGCCAGCAGCTCAAGCGGAACTGAAGCTTTCTTT
CASSSSGTEAFF
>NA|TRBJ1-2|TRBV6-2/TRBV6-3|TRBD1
TGTGCCAGCAGTTACTCCGCGGGACAGGCGAACTATGGCTACACCTTC
CASSYSAGQANYGYTF
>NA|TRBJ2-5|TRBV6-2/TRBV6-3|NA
TGTGCCAGCAGGCAGGAGTTGGGAGAGACCCAGTACTTC
CASRQELGETQYF
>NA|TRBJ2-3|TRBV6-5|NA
TGTGCCAGCAGCACCTATGGCGGAGGGAGCAGGGGGGATACGCAGTATTTT
CASSTYGGGSRGDTQYF